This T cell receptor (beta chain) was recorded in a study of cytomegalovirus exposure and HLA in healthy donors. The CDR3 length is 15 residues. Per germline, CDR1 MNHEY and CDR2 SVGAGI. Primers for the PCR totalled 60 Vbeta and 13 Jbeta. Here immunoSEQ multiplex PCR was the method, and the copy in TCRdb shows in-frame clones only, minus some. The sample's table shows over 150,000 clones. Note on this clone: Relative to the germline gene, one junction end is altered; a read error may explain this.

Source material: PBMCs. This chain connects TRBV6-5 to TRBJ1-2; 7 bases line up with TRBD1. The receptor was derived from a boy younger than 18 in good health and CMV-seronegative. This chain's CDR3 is CTSSFRQGLDYGYTF. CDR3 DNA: TGTACCAGCAGTTTCAGACAGGGTTTGGACTATGGCTACACCTTC.